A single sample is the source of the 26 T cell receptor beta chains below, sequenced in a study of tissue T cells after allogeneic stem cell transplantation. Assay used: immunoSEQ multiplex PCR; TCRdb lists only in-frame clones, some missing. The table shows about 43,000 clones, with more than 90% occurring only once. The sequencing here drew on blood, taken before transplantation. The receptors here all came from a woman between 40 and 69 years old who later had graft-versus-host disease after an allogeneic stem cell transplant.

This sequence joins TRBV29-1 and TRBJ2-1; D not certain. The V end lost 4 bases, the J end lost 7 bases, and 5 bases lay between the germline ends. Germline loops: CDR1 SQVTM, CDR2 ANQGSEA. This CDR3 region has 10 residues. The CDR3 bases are TGCAGCGTTGGGGTAAATGAGCAGTTCTTC. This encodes CSVGVNEQFF.

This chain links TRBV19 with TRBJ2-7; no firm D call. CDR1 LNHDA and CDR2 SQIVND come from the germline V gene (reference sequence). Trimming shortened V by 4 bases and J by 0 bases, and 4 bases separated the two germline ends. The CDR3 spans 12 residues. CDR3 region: CASSSRSYEQYF. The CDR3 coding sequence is TGTGCCAGTAGTAGCCGCTCCTACGAGCAGTACTTC.

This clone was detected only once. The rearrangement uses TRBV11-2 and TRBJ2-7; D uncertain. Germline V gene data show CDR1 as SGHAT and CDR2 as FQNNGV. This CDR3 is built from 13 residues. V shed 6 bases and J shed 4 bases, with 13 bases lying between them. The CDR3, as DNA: TGTGCCAGCAGTTCACGACGGGCTTACGAGCAGTACTTC. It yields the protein CASSSRRAYEQYF.

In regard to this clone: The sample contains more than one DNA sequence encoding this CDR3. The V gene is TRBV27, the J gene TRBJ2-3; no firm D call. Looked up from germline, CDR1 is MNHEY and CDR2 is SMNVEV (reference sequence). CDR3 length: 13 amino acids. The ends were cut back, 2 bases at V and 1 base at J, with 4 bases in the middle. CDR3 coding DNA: TGTGCCAGCAGTTTAGTGGGCACAGATACGCAGTATTTT. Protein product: CASSLVGTDTQYF.

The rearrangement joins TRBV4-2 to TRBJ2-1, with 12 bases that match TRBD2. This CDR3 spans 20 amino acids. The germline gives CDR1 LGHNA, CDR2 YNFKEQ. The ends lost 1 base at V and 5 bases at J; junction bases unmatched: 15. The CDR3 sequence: CASSQVLAGGPKMEDNEQFF. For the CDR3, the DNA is TGTGCCAGCAGCCAAGTTCTAGCGGGAGGGCCAAAGATGGAAGACAATGAGCAGTTCTTC.

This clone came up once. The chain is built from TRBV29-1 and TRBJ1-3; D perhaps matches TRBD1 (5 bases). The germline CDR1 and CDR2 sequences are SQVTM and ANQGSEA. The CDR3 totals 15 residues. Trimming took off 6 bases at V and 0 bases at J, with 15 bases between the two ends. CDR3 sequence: CSVARDSYSGNTIYF. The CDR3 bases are TGCAGCGTCGCCCGGGACTCATACTCTGGAAACACCATATATTTT. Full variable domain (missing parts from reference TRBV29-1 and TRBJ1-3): SAVISQKPSRDICQRGTSLTIQCQVDSQVTMMFWYRQQPGQSLTLIATANQGSEATYESGFVIDKFPISRPNLTFSTLTVSNMSPEDSSIYLCSVARDSYSGNTIYFGEGSWLTVV.

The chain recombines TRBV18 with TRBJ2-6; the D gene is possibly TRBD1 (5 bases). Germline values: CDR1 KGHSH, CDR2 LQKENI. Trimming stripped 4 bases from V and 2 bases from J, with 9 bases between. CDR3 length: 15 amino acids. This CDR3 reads CASSQDRAGANVLTF. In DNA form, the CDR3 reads TGTGCCAGCTCACAAGACAGAGCTGGGGCCAACGTCCTGACTTTC.

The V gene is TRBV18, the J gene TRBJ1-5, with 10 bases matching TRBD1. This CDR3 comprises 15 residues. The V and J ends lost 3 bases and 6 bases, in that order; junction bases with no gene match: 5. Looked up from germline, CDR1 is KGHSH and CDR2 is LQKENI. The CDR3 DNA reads TGTGCCAGCTCACCGGACAGGGGGATCCTTCAGCCCCAGCATTTT. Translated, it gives CASSPDRGILQPQHF.

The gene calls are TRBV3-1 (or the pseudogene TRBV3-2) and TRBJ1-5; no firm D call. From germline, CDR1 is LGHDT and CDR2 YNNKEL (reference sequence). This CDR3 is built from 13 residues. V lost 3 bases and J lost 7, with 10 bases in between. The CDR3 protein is CASSHSPGQPQHF. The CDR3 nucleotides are TGTGCCAGCAGCCATTCCCCCGGGCAGCCCCAGCATTTT.

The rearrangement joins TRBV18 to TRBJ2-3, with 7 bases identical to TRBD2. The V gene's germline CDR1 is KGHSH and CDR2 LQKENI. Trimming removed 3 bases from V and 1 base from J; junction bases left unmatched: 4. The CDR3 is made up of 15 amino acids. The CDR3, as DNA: TGTGCCAGCTCACCCGGGGAGGGCGGCACAGATACGCAGTATTTT. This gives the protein CASSPGEGGTDTQYF.

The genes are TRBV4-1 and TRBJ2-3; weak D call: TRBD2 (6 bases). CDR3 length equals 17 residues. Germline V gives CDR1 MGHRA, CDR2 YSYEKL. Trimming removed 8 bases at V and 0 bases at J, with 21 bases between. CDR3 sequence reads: CASGGMVALQSTDTQYF. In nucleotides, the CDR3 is TGCGCCAGCGGCGGGATGGTAGCGCTACAGAGCACAGATACGCAGTATTTT.

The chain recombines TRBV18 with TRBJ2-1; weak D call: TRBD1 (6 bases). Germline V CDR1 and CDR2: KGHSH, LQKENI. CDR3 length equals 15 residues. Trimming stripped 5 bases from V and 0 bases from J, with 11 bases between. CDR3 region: CASSYRVSSYNEQFF. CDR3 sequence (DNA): TGTGCCAGCTCATACAGGGTTAGCTCCTACAATGAGCAGTTCTTC.

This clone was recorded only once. The chain's CDR3 is CATLQQGQYNEQFF. In DNA form, the CDR3 reads TGTGCCACCCTCCAGCAGGGCCAGTACAATGAGCAGTTCTTC. This chain connects TRBV18 to TRBJ2-1; D might be TRBD1 (5 bases). This CDR3 region has 14 residues. The V gene's germline CDR1 is KGHSH and CDR2 LQKENI. V shed 10 bases and J shed 4 bases, with 17 bases lying between them.

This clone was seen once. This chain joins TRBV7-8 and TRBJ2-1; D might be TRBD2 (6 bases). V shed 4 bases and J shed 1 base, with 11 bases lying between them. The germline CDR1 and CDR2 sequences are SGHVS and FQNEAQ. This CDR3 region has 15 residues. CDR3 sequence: CASSSRLGSYNEQFF. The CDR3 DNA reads TGTGCCAGCAGCTCCCGACTAGGGTCCTACAATGAGCAGTTCTTC. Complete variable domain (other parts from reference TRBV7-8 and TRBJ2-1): GAGVSQSPRYKVAKRGQDVALRCDPISGHVSLFWYQQALGQGPEFLTYFQNEAQLDKSGLPSDRFFAERPEGSVSTLKIQRTQQEDSAVYLCASSSRLGSYNEQFFGPGTRLTVL.

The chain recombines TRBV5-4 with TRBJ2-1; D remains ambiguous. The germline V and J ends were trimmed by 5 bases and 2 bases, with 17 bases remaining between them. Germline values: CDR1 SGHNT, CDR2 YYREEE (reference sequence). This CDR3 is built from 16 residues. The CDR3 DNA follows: TGTGCCAGCAGACCCGGGTCTTCCCCCCCCTACAATGAGCAGTTCTTC. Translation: CASRPGSSPPYNEQFF.

As DNA, the CDR3 is TGTGCCAGCAGTTTGTTGGGGCGAAACAATGAGCAGTTCTTC. Protein: CASSLLGRNNEQFF. The chain joins TRBV27 to TRBJ2-1; weak D call: TRBD1 (5 bases). The germline V gene encodes CDR1 MNHEY and CDR2 SMNVEV (reference sequence). This CDR3 region has 14 residues. V dropped 3 bases and J dropped 5 bases, with 11 bases sitting between them.

The CDR3 nucleotides read TGTGCCAGCAGTTTGGTCTCGGGACAGGGGATAAAGACCCAGTACTTC. Amino acids: CASSLVSGQGIKTQYF. This chain connects TRBV27 to TRBJ2-5, with 10 bases that match TRBD1. Germline CDR1 is MNHEY and CDR2 is SMNVEV (reference sequence). With V trimmed by 3 bases and J by 6 bases, 10 bases remained unmatched. CDR3 length equals 16 residues.

This CDR3 reads CASSLEPRAQYF. For the CDR3, the DNA is TGTGCCAGCAGCTTGGAACCCCGGGCCCAGTACTTC. The chain recombines TRBV5-8 with TRBJ2-5; unclear D gene. Germline lookup yields CDR1 SGHTS and CDR2 YDEGEE. V dropped 0 bases and J dropped 9 bases, with 9 bases sitting between them. The CDR3 is 12 residues long.

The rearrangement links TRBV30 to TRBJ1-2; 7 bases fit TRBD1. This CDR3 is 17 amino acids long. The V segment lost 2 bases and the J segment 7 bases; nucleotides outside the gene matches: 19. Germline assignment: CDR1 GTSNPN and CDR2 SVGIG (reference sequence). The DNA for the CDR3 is TGTGCCTGGAGTCGGGGGAAGACAGGGACCCCTCGGGGTGGCTACACCTTC. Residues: CAWSRGKTGTPRGGYTF.

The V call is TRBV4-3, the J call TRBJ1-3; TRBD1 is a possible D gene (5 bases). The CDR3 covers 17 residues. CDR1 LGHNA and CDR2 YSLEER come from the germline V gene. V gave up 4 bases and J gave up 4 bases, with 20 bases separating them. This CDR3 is CASSRGLASTAGNTIYF. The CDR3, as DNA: TGCGCCAGCAGCCGGGGCTTAGCGAGTACAGCCGGAAACACCATATATTTT.

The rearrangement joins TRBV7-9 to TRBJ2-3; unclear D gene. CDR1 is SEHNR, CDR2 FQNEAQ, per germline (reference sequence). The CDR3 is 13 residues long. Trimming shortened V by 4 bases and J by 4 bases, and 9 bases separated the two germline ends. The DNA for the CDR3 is TGTGCCAGCAGCTCGAGGTCCTCAGATACGCAGTATTTT. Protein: CASSSRSSDTQYF.

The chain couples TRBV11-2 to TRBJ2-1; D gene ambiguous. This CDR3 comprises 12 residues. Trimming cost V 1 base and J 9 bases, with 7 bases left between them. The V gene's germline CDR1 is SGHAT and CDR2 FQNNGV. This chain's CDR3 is CASSLGPGEQFF. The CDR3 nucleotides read TGTGCCAGCAGCTTAGGACCCGGTGAGCAGTTCTTC. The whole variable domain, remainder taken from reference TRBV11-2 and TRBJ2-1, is EAGVAQSPRYKIIEKRQSVAFWCNPISGHATLYWYQQILGQGPKLLIQFQNNGVVDDSQLPKDRFSAERLKGVDSTLKIQPAKLEDSAVYLCASSLGPGEQFFGPGTRLTVL.

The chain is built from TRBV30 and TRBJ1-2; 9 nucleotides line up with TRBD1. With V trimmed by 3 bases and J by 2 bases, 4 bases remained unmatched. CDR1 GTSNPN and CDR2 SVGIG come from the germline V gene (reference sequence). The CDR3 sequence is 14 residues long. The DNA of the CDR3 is TGTGCCTGGAGCGCCGACAGGGGGAACTATGGCTACACCTTC. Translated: CAWSADRGNYGYTF.

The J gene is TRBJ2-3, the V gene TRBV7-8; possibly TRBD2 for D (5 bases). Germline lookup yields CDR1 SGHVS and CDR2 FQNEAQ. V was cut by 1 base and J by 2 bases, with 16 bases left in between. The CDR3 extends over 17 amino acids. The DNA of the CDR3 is TGTGCCAGCAGCTTAGGGTTCGGGAAAGCCAACACAGATACGCAGTATTTT. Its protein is CASSLGFGKANTDTQYF.

The CDR3 region is CAWSHDSYTNYGYTF. The CDR3 nucleotides are TGTGCCTGGAGCCATGACAGTTATACTAACTATGGCTACACCTTC. V and J are TRBV30 and TRBJ1-2; weak D call: TRBD1 (5 bases). CDR1 and CDR2 (germline): GTSNPN, SVGIG (reference sequence). The CDR3 covers 15 residues. Trimming took off 3 bases at V and 0 bases at J, with 14 bases between the two ends.

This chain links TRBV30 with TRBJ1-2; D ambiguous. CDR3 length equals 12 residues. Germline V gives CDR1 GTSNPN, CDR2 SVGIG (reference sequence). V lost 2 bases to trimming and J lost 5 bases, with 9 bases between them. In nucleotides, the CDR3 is TGTGCCTGGAGTAACGGAGGGTATGGCTACACCTTC. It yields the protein CAWSNGGYGYTF.